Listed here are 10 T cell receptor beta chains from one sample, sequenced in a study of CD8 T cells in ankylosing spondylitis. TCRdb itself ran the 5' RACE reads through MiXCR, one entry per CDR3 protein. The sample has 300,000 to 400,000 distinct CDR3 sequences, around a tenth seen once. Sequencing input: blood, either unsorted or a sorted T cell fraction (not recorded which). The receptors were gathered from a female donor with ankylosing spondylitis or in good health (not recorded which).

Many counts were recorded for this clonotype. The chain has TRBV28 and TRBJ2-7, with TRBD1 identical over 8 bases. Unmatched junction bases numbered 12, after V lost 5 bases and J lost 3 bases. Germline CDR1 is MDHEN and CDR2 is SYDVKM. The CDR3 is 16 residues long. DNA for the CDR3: TGTGCCAGCAGTCCAACAGGACAGGGCGGTTTCTACGAGCAGTACTTC. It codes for CASSPTGQGGFYEQYF.

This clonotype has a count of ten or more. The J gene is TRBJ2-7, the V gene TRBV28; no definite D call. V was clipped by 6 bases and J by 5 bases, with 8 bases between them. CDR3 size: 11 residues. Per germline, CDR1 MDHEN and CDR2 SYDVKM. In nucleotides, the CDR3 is TGTGCCAGCAGGGACGCTCACGAGCAGTACTTC. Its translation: CASRDAHEQYF.

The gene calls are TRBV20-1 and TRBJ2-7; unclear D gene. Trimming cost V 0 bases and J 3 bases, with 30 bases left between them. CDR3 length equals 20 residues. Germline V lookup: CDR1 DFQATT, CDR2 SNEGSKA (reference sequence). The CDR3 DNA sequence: TGCAGTGCTAGAGATCGGCCAGCGCAACGCTCCCTTCCCTCCCTCTACGAGCAGTACTTC. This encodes CSARDRPAQRSLPSLYEQYF.

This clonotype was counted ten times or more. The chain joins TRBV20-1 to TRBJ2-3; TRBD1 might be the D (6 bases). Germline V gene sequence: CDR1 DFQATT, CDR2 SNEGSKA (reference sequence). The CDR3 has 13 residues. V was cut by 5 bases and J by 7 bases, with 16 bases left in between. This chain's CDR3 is CSAPGHRVNTQYF. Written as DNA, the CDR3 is TGCAGTGCTCCGGGACACCGAGTAAATACGCAGTATTTT.

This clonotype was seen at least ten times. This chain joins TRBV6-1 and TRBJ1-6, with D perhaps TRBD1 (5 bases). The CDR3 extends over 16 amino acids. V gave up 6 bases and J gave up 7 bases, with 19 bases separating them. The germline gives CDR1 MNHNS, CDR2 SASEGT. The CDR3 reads CASRGLQGRTNSPLHF. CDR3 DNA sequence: TGTGCCAGCAGGGGGCTCCAGGGTAGGACAAATTCACCCCTCCACTTT.

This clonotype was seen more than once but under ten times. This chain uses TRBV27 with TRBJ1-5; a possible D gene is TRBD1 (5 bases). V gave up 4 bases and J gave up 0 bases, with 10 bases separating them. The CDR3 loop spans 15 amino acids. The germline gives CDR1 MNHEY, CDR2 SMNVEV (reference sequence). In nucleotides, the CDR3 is TGTGCCAGCAGTTCCTTGACAGTTAGCAATCAGCCCCAGCATTTT. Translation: CASSSLTVSNQPQHF.

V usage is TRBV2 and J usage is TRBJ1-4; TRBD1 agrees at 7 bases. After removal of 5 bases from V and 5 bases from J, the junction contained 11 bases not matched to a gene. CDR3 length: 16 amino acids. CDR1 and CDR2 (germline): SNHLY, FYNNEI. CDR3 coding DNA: TGTGCCAGCAGTACACCGGGACAGTTGCAAAATGAAAAACTGTTTTTT. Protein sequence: CASSTPGQLQNEKLFF.

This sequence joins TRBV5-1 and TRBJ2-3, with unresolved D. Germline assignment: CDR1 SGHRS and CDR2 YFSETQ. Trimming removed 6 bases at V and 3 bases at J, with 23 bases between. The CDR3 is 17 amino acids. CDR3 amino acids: CASTPTPRVGGTDTQYF. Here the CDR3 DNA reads TGCGCCAGCACCCCCACACCGAGAGTTGGTGGGACAGATACGCAGTATTTT.

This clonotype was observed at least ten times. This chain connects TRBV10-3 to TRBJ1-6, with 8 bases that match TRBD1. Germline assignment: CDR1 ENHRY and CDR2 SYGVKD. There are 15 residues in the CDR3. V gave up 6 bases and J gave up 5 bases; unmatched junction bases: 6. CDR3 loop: CAIRQGQGHNSPLHF. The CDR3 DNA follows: TGTGCCATCAGGCAAGGACAGGGCCATAATTCACCCCTCCACTTT.

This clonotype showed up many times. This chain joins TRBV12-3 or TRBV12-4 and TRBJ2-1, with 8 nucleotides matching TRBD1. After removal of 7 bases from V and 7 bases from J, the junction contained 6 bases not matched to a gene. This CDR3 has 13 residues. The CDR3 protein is CASTTGQGNEQFF. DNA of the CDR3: TGTGCCAGCACCACCGGACAGGGAAATGAGCAGTTCTTC.